A selection of T cell receptor beta chains follows, all from one sample in a study of cytomegalovirus exposure and HLA in healthy donors. This table comes from immunoSEQ multiplex PCR, and its TCRdb copy is limited to in-frame clones, with some not included. Counted here are approximately 190,000 clones, roughly 80% occurring once; the ten biggest clones make up approximately 2%. The sequenced sample was PBMCs. Receptor source: a woman under 40 in good health and CMV-seropositive. The CDR3 runs from the conserved cysteine through the conserved F or W. Each record gives: clone size, V gene, J gene, D gene, CDR3 protein, CDR3 DNA. D genes are given only for firm matches. Clone size is given for some rows only: seen once, a few or many times, or a class if the clone is expanded.

NA	TRBV9	TRBJ2-3	TRBD2	CASSAGGDTQYF	TGTGCCAGCAGCGCGGGGGGAGATACGCAGTATTTT
NA	TRBV6-5	TRBJ1-6	TRBD1	CASSYSFQGDNSPLHF	TGTGCCAGCAGTTACTCGTTCCAGGGGGATAATTCACCCCTCCACTTT
NA	TRBV19	TRBJ2-4	TRBD2	CASSIPSGNIQYF	TGTGCCAGTAGTATCCCTAGCGGAAACATTCAGTACTTC
NA	TRBV5-1	TRBJ2-2	TRBD1	CASSLLGQTTGELFF	TGCGCCAGCAGCTTGCTGGGACAGACTACCGGGGAGCTGTTTTTT
few	TRBV19	TRBJ1-5	NA	CASSIIGNQPQHF	TGTGCCAGTAGTATTATCGGGAATCAGCCCCAGCATTTT
once	TRBV7-8	TRBJ2-7	TRBD1	CASSLVVGTGPYEQYF	TGTGCCAGCAGCTTAGTGGTAGGGACAGGCCCCTACGAGCAGTACTTC
NA	TRBV30	TRBJ2-7	TRBD1	CAWSVGTGKQYF	TGTGCCTGGAGTGTAGGGACAGGGAAGCAGTACTTC
once	TRBV11-2	TRBJ2-3	NA	CASSRSSLGTDTQYF	TGTGCCAGCAGCCGGAGCTCTCTTGGCACAGATACGCAGTATTTT
once	TRBV4-2	TRBJ2-3	NA	CASSQPFIRDTQYF	TGTGCCAGCAGCCAGCCTTTTATCAGAGATACGCAGTATTTT
NA	TRBV11-3	TRBJ2-6	NA	CASSEAHGGANVLTF	TGTGCCAGCAGCGAAGCTCACGGGGGGGCCAACGTCCTGACTTTC
NA	TRBV19	TRBJ1-5	NA	CASAGLSKPSNQPQHF	TGTGCCAGCGCAGGCCTTAGTAAACCCAGCAATCAGCCCCAGCATTTT
NA	TRBV27	TRBJ2-5	TRBD2	CASSLTPPRLAGGRETQYF	TGTGCCAGCAGTTTAACGCCGCCCCGACTAGCGGGGGGGAGAGAGACCCAGTACTTC
few	TRBV30	TRBJ1-2	TRBD1	CAGPQGSNYGYTF	TGTGCCGGACCACAGGGGTCGAACTATGGCTACACCTTC
NA	TRBV29-1	TRBJ2-4	NA	CSVVIAVRVGNIQYF	TGCAGCGTTGTTATAGCGGTGCGAGTTGGAAACATTCAGTACTTC
NA	TRBV6-1	TRBJ2-7	NA	CASSLSVLSSYEQYF	TGTGCCAGCAGTCTCTCGGTTCTTAGCTCCTACGAGCAGTACTTC
NA	TRBV7-9	TRBJ1-4	NA	CASSPGEGGGEKLFF	TGTGCCAGCAGCCCCGGGGAGGGAGGAGGTGAAAAACTGTTTTTT
NA	TRBV7-2	TRBJ2-1	TRBD2	CASSSPGGPSNEQFF	TGTGCCAGCAGCTCCCCGGGAGGGCCAAGCAATGAGCAGTTCTTC
NA	TRBV6-6	TRBJ1-1	NA	CASSYEGAEAFF	TGTGCCAGCAGTTATGAAGGGGCTGAAGCTTTCTTT
NA	TRBV6-4	TRBJ1-1	NA	CASSVAHNTEAFF	TGTGCCAGCAGTGTAGCACACAACACTGAAGCTTTCTTT
once	TRBV27	TRBJ1-1	TRBD1	CASSQGVGTEAFF	TGTGCCAGCAGCCAGGGGGTAGGTACTGAAGCTTTCTTT
NA	TRBV6-1	TRBJ1-1	NA	CASSERQLEAFF	TGTGCCAGCAGTGAAAGACAACTCGAGGCTTTCTTT
NA	TRBV5-4	TRBJ2-7	TRBD2	CASSWGTSGSYEQYF	TGTGCCAGCAGCTGGGGGACTAGCGGGAGCTACGAGCAGTACTTC
NA	TRBV5-1	TRBJ2-7	NA	CASSYRDSREQYF	TGCGCCAGCAGCTATCGCGATTCCCGGGAGCAGTACTTC
NA	TRBV5-6	TRBJ2-3	NA	CASSFRRAFTDTQYF	TGTGCCAGCAGCTTTAGGAGGGCTTTCACAGATACGCAGTATTTT
once	TRBV4-1	TRBJ1-2	NA	CASSQAMDRAYYGYTF	TGCGCCAGCAGCCAAGCCATGGACAGAGCTTACTATGGCTACACCTTC
NA	TRBV18	TRBJ2-7	TRBD1	CASSPTTGGTYEQYF	TGTGCCAGCTCTCCGACGACAGGGGGCACGTACGAGCAGTACTTC
NA	TRBV11-2	TRBJ1-2	TRBD1	CASSSIGQGAGGYTF	TGTGCCAGCAGCTCCATTGGACAGGGGGCAGGAGGCTACACCTTC
NA	TRBV5-4	TRBJ2-7	NA	CASSGAGTSPHEQYF	TGTGCCAGCAGCGGGGCCGGTACCTCTCCCCACGAGCAGTACTTC
NA	TRBV27	TRBJ2-7	TRBD1	CASSLTGASSYEQYF	TGTGCCAGCAGTCTAACAGGGGCCTCCTCCTACGAGCAGTACTTC
NA	TRBV7-2	TRBJ2-1	TRBD2	CASSRSGSSYNEQFF	TGTGCCAGCAGCCGTAGCGGGAGCTCCTACAATGAGCAGTTCTTC
NA	TRBV2	TRBJ2-1	NA	CASGGYTYNEQFF	TGTGCCAGCGGGGGCTACACCTACAATGAGCAGTTCTTC
NA	TRBV11-2	TRBJ2-1	TRBD2	CASSPIAGGHNEQFF	TGTGCCAGCAGCCCCATAGCGGGAGGACACAATGAGCAGTTCTTC
NA	TRBV5-1	TRBJ2-7	NA	CASSFDNLGQYF	TGCGCCAGCAGCTTCGACAATCTCGGGCAGTACTTC
NA	TRBV18	TRBJ2-7	TRBD2	CASSQGLANEQYF	TGTGCCAGCTCACAGGGACTAGCGAACGAGCAGTACTTC
NA	TRBV9	TRBJ2-7	NA	CASKVPRIYEQYF	TGTGCCAGCAAGGTCCCCAGGATCTACGAGCAGTACTTC
NA	TRBV2	TRBJ1-1	NA	CASSPTPGNTEAFF	TGTGCCAGCAGTCCAACCCCGGGGAACACTGAAGCTTTCTTT
NA	TRBV18	TRBJ2-3	TRBD2	CASSPGTSGYTDTQYF	TGTGCCAGCTCACCCGGGACTAGCGGATACACAGATACGCAGTATTTT
NA	TRBV29-1	TRBJ2-1	NA	CSVVRLAVSYNEQFF	TGCAGCGTTGTTCGACTGGCGGTCTCCTACAATGAGCAGTTCTTC
NA	TRBV18	TRBJ2-3	TRBD2	CASSLTSGNTDTQYF	TGTGCCAGCTCACTGACTAGCGGGAATACAGATACGCAGTATTTT
NA	TRBV19	TRBJ2-3	TRBD1	CATSGQPIPTDTQYF	TGTGCCACATCGGGACAGCCCATCCCCACAGATACGCAGTATTTT
NA	TRBV4-2	TRBJ2-7	NA	CASSLRRELSYEQYF	TGTGCCAGCAGCCTTAGACGGGAATTATCCTACGAGCAGTACTTC
once	TRBV2	TRBJ1-6	TRBD1	CASSERPSGQGASSPLHF	TGTGCCAGCAGTGAACGCCCCTCCGGACAGGGGGCAAGTTCACCCCTCCACTTT
few	TRBV5-4	TRBJ1-3	NA	CASSLVGDSGNTIYF	TGTGCCAGCAGCTTGGTCGGGGACTCTGGAAACACCATATATTTT
NA	TRBV7-2	TRBJ1-1	NA	CASSPDGSNTEAFF	TGTGCCAGCAGCCCCGACGGGTCGAACACTGAAGCTTTCTTT
NA	TRBV28	TRBJ1-4	NA	CASSLTGDREKLFF	TGTGCCAGCAGTTTAACAGGCGATCGGGAAAAACTGTTTTTT
NA	TRBV4-3	TRBJ1-6	NA	CASSQGTNSYNSPLHF	TGCGCCAGCAGCCAAGGGACAAACTCCTATAATTCACCCCTCCACTTT
NA	TRBV30	TRBJ1-3	NA	CAWRGTRGGQQGNTIYF	TGTGCCTGGAGGGGTACTCGGGGGGGGCAGCAGGGAAACACCATATATTTT
NA	TRBV4-2	TRBJ2-3	NA	CASSQSRLGRTDTQYF	TGTGCCAGCAGCCAATCCAGACTAGGACGCACAGATACGCAGTATTTT
once	TRBV7-6	TRBJ2-7	NA	CASSKTDEQYF	TGTGCCAGCAGCAAAACTGACGAGCAGTACTTC
NA	TRBV9	TRBJ1-2	NA	CASSGRSTGGYTF	TGTGCCAGCAGCGGCCGTTCGACAGGTGGCTACACCTTC
NA	TRBV11-3	TRBJ2-3	TRBD2	CASSLDSGAGGADTQYF	TGTGCCAGCAGCTTAGATTCGGGGGCGGGAGGAGCAGATACGCAGTATTTT